One sample yielded the 24 T cell receptor beta chains listed below, sequenced in a study of a mutant IDH1 vaccine in newly diagnosed glioma. The time point was: week 11, during vaccination. One vaccine dose held 300 ug of mutant IDH1 20-mer peptide and came with topical imiquimod. For these TCRs, the target antigens are not known. Only in-frame clones appear in the TCRdb table, and some are missing; sequencing was by immunoSEQ multiplex PCR. The sample records approximately 21,000 clones, nearly 90% being singletons. The sample consisted of PBMCs, taken from a glioma patient whose treatment included an IDH1 peptide vaccine. The receptor source for this set is a woman in her thirties or forties with glioma.

The chain is built from TRBV6-5 and TRBJ2-7; either TRBD1 or TRBD2 may fit D (5 bases each). The CDR3 sequence is 12 residues long. Trimming took 8 bases from V and 0 from J, leaving 8 bases between them. Germline assignment: CDR1 MNHEY and CDR2 SVGAGI. This CDR3 reads CASRDDSYEQYF. For the CDR3, the DNA is TGTGCCAGCCGGGACGACTCCTACGAGCAGTACTTC.

The chain uses TRBV5-1 and TRBJ1-4; D not certain. Trimming removed 4 bases from V and 4 bases from J, with 8 bases in between. CDR1 and CDR2 from the germline V gene are SGHRS and YFSETQ. This CDR3 comprises 13 residues. CDR3 bases: TGCGCCAGCAGCCCGGTCTATAATGAAAAACTGTTTTTT. It codes for CASSPVYNEKLFF.

This sequence joins TRBV5-8 and TRBJ2-2, with 10 bases matching TRBD2. The germline V gene encodes CDR1 SGHTS and CDR2 YDEGEE. The V and J ends lost 1 base and 4 bases, in that order; junction bases with no gene match: 4. This CDR3 contains 16 residues. The CDR3 DNA reads TGTGCCAGCAGCTTGAAACTAGCGGGACCCACCGGGGAGCTGTTTTTT. Translated: CASSLKLAGPTGELFF.

This clone was recorded a few times. Here the CDR3 DNA reads TGCGCCAGCAGCTTGGGGGCGGGAGCTATTGAGCAGTTCTTC. Amino acids: CASSLGAGAIEQFF. This rearrangement joins TRBV5-1 to TRBJ2-1, with TRBD2 identical over 7 bases. J was trimmed by 9 bases and V by 0 bases; bases with no gene match: 6. This CDR3 region has 14 residues. Looked up from germline, CDR1 is SGHRS and CDR2 is YFSETQ. Complete variable domain (other parts from reference TRBV5-1 and TRBJ2-1): KAGVTQTPRYLIKTRGQQVTLSCSPISGHRSVSWYQQTPGQGLQFLFEYFSETQRNKGNFPGRFSGRQFSNSRSEMNVSTLELGDSALYLCASSLGAGAIEQFFGPGTRLTVL.

The chain has TRBV9 and TRBJ2-7; 8 positions match TRBD2. The germline V gene encodes CDR1 SGDLS and CDR2 YYNGEE. The CDR3 extends over 14 amino acids. Trimming took 0 bases from V and 2 from J; bases not matched to a gene: 1. The CDR3 region is CASSVGAGAYEQYF. Here the CDR3 DNA reads TGTGCCAGCAGCGTAGGAGCGGGGGCCTACGAGCAGTACTTC.

The chain links TRBV6-5 to TRBJ1-1; D not resolved. The CDR3 extends over 15 amino acids. The V gene's germline CDR1 is MNHEY and CDR2 SVGAGI. V dropped 2 bases and J dropped 0 bases, with 10 bases sitting between them. CDR3 DNA sequence: TGTGCCAGCAGTTACGGTGGCAGCTTGAACACTGAAGCTTTCTTT. Protein sequence: CASSYGGSLNTEAFF.

The chain has TRBV2 and TRBJ2-7; 10 bases are shared with TRBD1. This CDR3 is built from 15 residues. J lost 2 bases, V lost 6 bases, and 7 bases had no gene match. Per germline, CDR1 SNHLY and CDR2 FYNNEI. CDR3 loop: CASRGDRGRPYEQYF. DNA of the CDR3: TGTGCCAGCAGGGGAGACAGGGGGCGCCCCTACGAGCAGTACTTC.

The J gene is TRBJ2-2, the V gene TRBV4-3; D perhaps matches TRBD2 (5 bases). The V and J ends lost 6 bases and 8 bases respectively, with 16 bases between them. This CDR3 has 14 amino acids. CDR1 and CDR2 (germline): LGHNA, YSLEER. CDR3 in amino acids: CASSAGLTGGELFF. CDR3 sequence (DNA): TGCGCCAGCAGTGCGGGCCTCACTGGGGGGGAGCTGTTTTTT.

The chain uses TRBV7-8 and TRBJ1-5; a weak D match, TRBD1 (5 bases). CDR1 and CDR2 (germline): SGHVS, FQNEAQ. The germline V and J ends were trimmed by 1 base and 9 bases, with 16 bases remaining between them. The CDR3 length is 15 residues. The CDR3 spells CASSLEGRGVTPQHF. In DNA form, the CDR3 reads TGTGCCAGCAGCTTAGAGGGTCGGGGCGTCACGCCCCAGCATTTT.

The CDR3, as DNA: TGTGCCTGGAGTCTTACTAGCGGACTCTACAATGAGCAGTTCTTC. Translation gives CAWSLTSGLYNEQFF. The chain couples TRBV30 to TRBJ2-1; 8 bases fit TRBD2. Germline CDR1 is GTSNPN and CDR2 is SVGIG (reference sequence). The CDR3 covers 15 residues. V lost 2 bases to trimming and J lost 3 bases; unmatched junction nucleotides: 6.

The chain is built from TRBV6-1 and TRBJ1-4; 10 positions match TRBD1. Germline V gives CDR1 MNHNS, CDR2 SASEGT. V was clipped by 0 bases and J by 10 bases; unmatched bases: 5. The CDR3 has 15 amino acids. The CDR3 spells CASSEARDRGRKLFF. For the CDR3, the DNA is TGTGCCAGCAGTGAAGCCCGGGACAGGGGTCGAAAACTGTTTTTT.

The V and J genes are TRBV10-3 and TRBJ2-2; 15 nucleotides line up with TRBD2. The CDR3 runs 18 residues. The V gene end was trimmed by 5 bases and the J gene end by 4 bases; junction bases not matched to a gene: 8. Germline-derived CDR1 and CDR2 are ENHRY and SYGVKD. The chain's CDR3 is CAISRVPGLAGGTGELFF. The DNA of the CDR3 is TGTGCCATCAGTAGAGTTCCGGGACTAGCGGGGGGCACCGGGGAGCTGTTTTTT.

The CDR3 loop is CASSERGQGYGYTF. CDR3 sequence (DNA): TGTGCCAGCAGTGAGAGGGGACAGGGCTATGGCTACACCTTC. This chain joins TRBV6-4 and TRBJ1-2; 9 bases are shared with TRBD1. The CDR3 is 14 residues long. Trimming removed 3 bases from V and 4 bases from J; junction bases left unmatched: 3. Germline CDR1 reads MRHNA; CDR2 reads SNTAGT.

This clone was detected only a few times. This chain uses TRBV18 with TRBJ1-1, with D possibly being TRBD1 (5 bases). V was trimmed by 3 bases and J by 1 base, leaving 15 bases between them. The CDR3 length is 16 residues. The germline gives CDR1 KGHSH, CDR2 LQKENI. The CDR3 bases are TGTGCCAGCTCACCTCTAGGGCGGGGGAAGAACACTGAAGCTTTCTTT. It is translated as CASSPLGRGKNTEAFF.

The V and J genes are TRBV2 and TRBJ1-5; D is possibly TRBD1 (5 bases). The CDR3 length is 14 residues. Germline assignment: CDR1 SNHLY and CDR2 FYNNEI. The V and J ends lost 10 bases and 0 bases respectively, with 13 bases between them. Written as DNA, the CDR3 is TGTGCCACCAGAGGGCAGGGTAGCAATCAGCCCCAGCATTTT. This codes for CATRGQGSNQPQHF.

The V gene is TRBV6-5, the J gene TRBJ2-7; D may be TRBD2 (6 bases). CDR3 length: 15 amino acids. The germline gives CDR1 MNHEY, CDR2 SVGAGI. Trimming shortened V by 0 bases and J by 4 bases, and 13 bases separated the two germline ends. CDR3 coding DNA: TGTGCCAGCAGTTACTCTCGCGTCCGGGGGTACGAGCAGTACTTC. This translates into CASSYSRVRGYEQYF.

V usage is TRBV2 and J usage is TRBJ2-7, with 8 bases that match TRBD1. Germline values: CDR1 SNHLY, CDR2 FYNNEI. The ends lost 4 bases at V and 3 bases at J; junction bases unmatched: 5. There are 14 residues in the CDR3. CDR3 protein: CASSAQGANYEQYF. The CDR3 DNA reads TGTGCCAGCAGTGCCCAGGGGGCCAACTACGAGCAGTACTTC.

This chain uses TRBV9 with TRBJ2-1, with 8 bases lining up with TRBD2. Germline loops: CDR1 SGDLS, CDR2 YYNGEE. The CDR3 extends over 16 amino acids. V was pared by 0 bases and J by 2 bases, with 4 bases of the junction left unmatched. The CDR3 spells CASSVVATSAYNEQFF. CDR3 bases: TGTGCCAGCAGCGTAGTGGCGACTAGCGCCTACAATGAGCAGTTCTTC.

CDR3 amino acids: CASSSTGYDYGYTF. Written as DNA, the CDR3 is TGTGCCAGCAGCTCGACAGGATATGACTATGGCTACACCTTC. The chain combines TRBV5-5 with TRBJ1-2, with D maybe TRBD1 (6 bases). The germline V gene encodes CDR1 SGHKS and CDR2 YYEKEE (reference sequence). V was shortened by 3 bases and J by 3 bases, with 12 bases between the two germline ends. This CDR3 contains 14 residues.

This sequence joins TRBV30 and TRBJ1-1, with no clear D. Per the germline V gene, CDR1 is GTSNPN and CDR2 is SVGIG (reference sequence). Trimming removed 3 bases at V and 4 bases at J, with 12 bases between. The CDR3 length is 13 residues. CDR3 protein: CAWRRMGGTEAFF. The CDR3 region has the DNA TGTGCCTGGAGACGGATGGGCGGCACTGAAGCTTTCTTT.

The gene calls are TRBV4-1 and TRBJ2-7, with no clear D. V shed 1 base and J shed 2 bases, with 9 bases lying between them. CDR3 length: 14 amino acids. CDR1 is MGHRA, CDR2 YSYEKL, per germline. The CDR3 sequence is CASSQAGPPYEQYF. CDR3 coding DNA: TGCGCCAGCAGCCAAGCCGGCCCACCCTACGAGCAGTACTTC.

The gene calls are TRBV4-2 and TRBJ1-1; 7 bases fit TRBD1. The CDR3 sequence is 15 residues long. CDR1 and CDR2 (germline): LGHNA, YNFKEQ. The J segment lost 10 bases and the V segment lost 1 base, leaving 12 bases of the junction unmatched. CDR3 sequence: CASSQGMGGQTRAFF. DNA for the CDR3: TGTGCCAGCAGCCAAGGAATGGGGGGACAGACCAGAGCTTTCTTT.

The chain uses TRBV4-3 and TRBJ1-1; D is perhaps TRBD1 (5 bases). This CDR3 is built from 15 residues. Germline V CDR1 and CDR2: LGHNA, YSLEER. V lost 0 bases and J 3 bases, leaving 11 bases between the germline ends. The CDR3 region has the DNA TGCGCCAGCAGCCAAGATTTCAGGGCCCACACTGAAGCTTTCTTT. Its translation: CASSQDFRAHTEAFF.

The V gene is TRBV14, the J gene TRBJ1-6, with D uncertain. CDR1 SGHDN and CDR2 FVKESK come from the germline V gene. This CDR3 is built from 14 residues. Trimming cost V 3 bases and J 4 bases, with 7 bases left between them. The CDR3 reads CASSQGGYNSPLHF. CDR3 nucleotide sequence: TGTGCCAGCAGCCAGGGAGGATATAATTCACCCCTCCACTTT.